This T cell receptor beta chain was retrieved from a study of T cell repertoires in cytomegalovirus infection. Study context: Epitope selection comprised recently identified HLA-C-restricted CMV epitopes and well-studied HLA-B-restricted CMV epitopes. Carrying CMV and the relevant HLA type showed in public TCR beta signatures. Study findings and constraints: HLA-C-restricted CMV clonotypes gave the most frequent clonotype in two of eight donors. Carriers of CMV and the relevant HLA type were discriminated by public TCR beta frequency.

Germline V gives CDR1 LGHNA, CDR2 YNFKEQ. CDR3 length: 14 residues. The ends were cut back, 0 bases at V and 5 bases at J, with 9 bases in the middle. In regard to this clonotype: Its cognate antigen is unknown.

Each CDR3 protein gets one entry after TCRdb re-called the reads with MiXCR. The sample carries 95,000 to 150,000 distinct CDR3 sequences, 30% to 40% recorded once. The genes are TRBV4-2 and TRBJ2-3; no firm D call. The origin of this receptor is a human donor in good health (CMV status not recorded). Some clones in this sample may be carry-over from other donors' samples. The sample was CD8+ T cells from cultured PBMCs, taken from culture after CMV antigen stimulation. CDR3 in DNA: TGTGCCAGCAGCCAAGATAGGGCCCAAGATACGCAGTATTTT. Its translation is CASSQDRAQDTQYF.